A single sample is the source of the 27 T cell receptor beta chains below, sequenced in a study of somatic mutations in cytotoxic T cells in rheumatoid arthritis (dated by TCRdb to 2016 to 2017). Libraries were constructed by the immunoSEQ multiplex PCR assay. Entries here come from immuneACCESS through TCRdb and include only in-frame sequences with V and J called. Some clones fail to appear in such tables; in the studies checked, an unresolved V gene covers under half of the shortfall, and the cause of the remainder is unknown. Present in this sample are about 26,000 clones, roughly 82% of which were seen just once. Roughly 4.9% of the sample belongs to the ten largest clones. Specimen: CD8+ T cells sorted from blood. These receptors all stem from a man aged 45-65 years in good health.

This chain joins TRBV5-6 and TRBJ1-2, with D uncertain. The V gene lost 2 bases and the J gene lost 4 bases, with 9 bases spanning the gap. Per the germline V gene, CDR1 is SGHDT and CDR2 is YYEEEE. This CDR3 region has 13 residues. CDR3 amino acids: CASSFLTSYGYTF. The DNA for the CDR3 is TGTGCCAGCAGCTTCCTGACAAGCTATGGCTACACCTTC.

CDR3 loop: CAWRGTDRYEQYF. In DNA form, the CDR3 reads TGTGCCTGGAGGGGGACAGACCGCTACGAGCAGTACTTC. The chain has TRBV30 and TRBJ2-7; the match to TRBD1 covers 7 bases. Trimming cost V 3 bases and J 3 bases; bases outside gene matches: 5. CDR1 GTSNPN and CDR2 SVGIG come from the germline V gene (reference sequence). CDR3 length: 13 residues.

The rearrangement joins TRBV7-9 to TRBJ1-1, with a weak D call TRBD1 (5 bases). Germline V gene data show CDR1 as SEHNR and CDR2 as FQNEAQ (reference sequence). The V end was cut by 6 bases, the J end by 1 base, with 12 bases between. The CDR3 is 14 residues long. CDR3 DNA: TGTGCCAGCAGTTCCTATGACAGGAACACTGAAGCTTTCTTT. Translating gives CASSSYDRNTEAFF.

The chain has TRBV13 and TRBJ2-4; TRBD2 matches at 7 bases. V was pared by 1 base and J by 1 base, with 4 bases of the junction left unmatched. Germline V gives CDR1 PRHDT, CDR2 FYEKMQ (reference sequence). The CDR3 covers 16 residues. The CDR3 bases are TGTGCCAGCAGCTTAGAGGGCGGGAGCGCCAAAAACATTCAGTACTTC. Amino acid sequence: CASSLEGGSAKNIQYF.

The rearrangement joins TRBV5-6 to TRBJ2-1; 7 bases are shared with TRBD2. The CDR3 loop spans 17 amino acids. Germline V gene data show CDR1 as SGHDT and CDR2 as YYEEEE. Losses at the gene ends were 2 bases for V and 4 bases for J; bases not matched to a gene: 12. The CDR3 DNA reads TGTGCCAGCAGCTTCCGCCCGTGGCGGGAGATATACAATGAGCAGTTCTTC. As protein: CASSFRPWREIYNEQFF.

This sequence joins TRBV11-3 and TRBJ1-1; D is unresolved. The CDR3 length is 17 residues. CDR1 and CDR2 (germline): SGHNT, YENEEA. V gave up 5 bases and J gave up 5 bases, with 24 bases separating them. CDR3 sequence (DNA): TGTGCCAGCAGCCCTCCGGTGTGGGCGGACCCCGGGACTGAAGCTTTCTTT. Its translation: CASSPPVWADPGTEAFF.

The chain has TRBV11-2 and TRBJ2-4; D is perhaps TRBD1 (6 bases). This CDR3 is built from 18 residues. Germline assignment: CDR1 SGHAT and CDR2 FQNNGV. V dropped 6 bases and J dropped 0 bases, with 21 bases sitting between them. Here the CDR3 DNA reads TGTGCCAGCAGATGTAAGGGGGTGTTTTCTTTAGCCAAAAACATTCAGTACTTC. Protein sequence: CASRCKGVFSLAKNIQYF. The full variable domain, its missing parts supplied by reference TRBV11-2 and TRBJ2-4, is EAGVAQSPRYKIIEKRQSVAFWCNPISGHATLYWYQQILGQGPKLLIQFQNNGVVDDSQLPKDRFSAERLKGVDSTLKIQPAKLEDSAVYLCASRCKGVFSLAKNIQYFGAGTRLSVL.

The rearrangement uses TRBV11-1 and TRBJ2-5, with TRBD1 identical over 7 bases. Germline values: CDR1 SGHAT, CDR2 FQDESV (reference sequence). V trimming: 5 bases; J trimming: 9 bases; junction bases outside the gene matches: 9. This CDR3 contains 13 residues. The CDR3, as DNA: TGTGCCAGCAGCCTAGAGCCGGACAGGCCCCAGTACTTC. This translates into CASSLEPDRPQYF. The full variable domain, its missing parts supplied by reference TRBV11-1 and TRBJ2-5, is EAEVAQSPRYKITEKSQAVAFWCDPISGHATLYWYRQILGQGPELLVQFQDESVVDDSQLPKDRFSAERLKGVDSTLKIQPAELGDSAMYLCASSLEPDRPQYFGPGTRLLVL.

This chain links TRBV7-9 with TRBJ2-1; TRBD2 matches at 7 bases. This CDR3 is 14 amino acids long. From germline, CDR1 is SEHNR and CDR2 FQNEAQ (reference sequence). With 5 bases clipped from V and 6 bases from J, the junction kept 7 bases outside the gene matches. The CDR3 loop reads CASSPGGLPNEQFF. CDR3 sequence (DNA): TGTGCCAGCAGCCCTGGGGGACTACCCAATGAGCAGTTCTTC.

CDR3 nucleotide sequence: TGTGCCAGCAGTTACAGGCTAGCGGGATTCACAGATACGCAGTATTTT. This gives the protein CASSYRLAGFTDTQYF. V gene TRBV6-5 combines with J gene TRBJ2-3; 9 bases agree with TRBD2. The CDR3 length is 16 residues. Germline CDR1 reads MNHEY; CDR2 reads SVGAGI. J lost 2 bases, V lost 2 bases, and 5 bases had no gene match.

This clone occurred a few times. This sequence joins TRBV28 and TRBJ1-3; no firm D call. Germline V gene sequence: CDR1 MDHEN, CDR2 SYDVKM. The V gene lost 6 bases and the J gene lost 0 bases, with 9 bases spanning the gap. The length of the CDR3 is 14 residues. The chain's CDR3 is CASRVRLSGNTIYF. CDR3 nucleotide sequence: TGTGCCAGCAGAGTAAGGCTCTCTGGAAACACCATATATTTT.

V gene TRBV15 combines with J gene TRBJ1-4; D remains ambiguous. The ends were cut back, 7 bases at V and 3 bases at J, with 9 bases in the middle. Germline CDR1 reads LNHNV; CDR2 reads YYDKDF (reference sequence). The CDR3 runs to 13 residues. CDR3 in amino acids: CATNSQPNEKLFF. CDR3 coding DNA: TGTGCCACCAACAGCCAACCTAATGAAAAACTGTTTTTT.

The CDR3 nucleotides are TGTGCCAGCAGTTTAATCGGAGATACGCAGTATTTT. Amino acids: CASSLIGDTQYF. This chain joins TRBV27 and TRBJ2-3, with no clear D. Per germline, CDR1 MNHEY and CDR2 SMNVEV (reference sequence). The length of the CDR3 is 12 residues. Between the trimmed V and J ends, which lost 2 bases and 5 bases, there was a span of 5 bases.

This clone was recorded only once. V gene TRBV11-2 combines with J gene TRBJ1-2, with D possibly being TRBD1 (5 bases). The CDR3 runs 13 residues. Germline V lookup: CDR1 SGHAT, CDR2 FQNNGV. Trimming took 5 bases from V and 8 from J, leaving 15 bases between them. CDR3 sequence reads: CASSLVAGDGYTF. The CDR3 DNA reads TGTGCCAGCAGCCTGGTTGCGGGGGACGGCTACACCTTC.

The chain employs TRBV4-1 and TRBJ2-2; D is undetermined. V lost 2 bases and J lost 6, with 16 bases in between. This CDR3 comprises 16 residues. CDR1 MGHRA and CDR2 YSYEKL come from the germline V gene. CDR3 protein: CASSQLGLVQAGELFF. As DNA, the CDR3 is TGCGCCAGCAGCCAATTGGGGTTAGTTCAGGCCGGGGAGCTGTTTTTT.

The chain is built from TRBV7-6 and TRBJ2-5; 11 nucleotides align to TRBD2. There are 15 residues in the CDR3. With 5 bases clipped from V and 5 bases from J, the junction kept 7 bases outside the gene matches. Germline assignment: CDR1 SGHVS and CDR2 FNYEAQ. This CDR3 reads CASSPTSGSRETQYF. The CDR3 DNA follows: TGTGCCAGCAGCCCAACTAGCGGGAGTAGGGAGACCCAGTACTTC.

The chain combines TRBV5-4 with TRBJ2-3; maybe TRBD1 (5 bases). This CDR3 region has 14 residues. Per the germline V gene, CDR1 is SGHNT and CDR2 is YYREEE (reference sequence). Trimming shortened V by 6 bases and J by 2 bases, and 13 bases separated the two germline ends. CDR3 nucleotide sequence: TGTGCCAGCAAAGGGGTCGGGTACACAGATACGCAGTATTTT. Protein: CASKGVGYTDTQYF.

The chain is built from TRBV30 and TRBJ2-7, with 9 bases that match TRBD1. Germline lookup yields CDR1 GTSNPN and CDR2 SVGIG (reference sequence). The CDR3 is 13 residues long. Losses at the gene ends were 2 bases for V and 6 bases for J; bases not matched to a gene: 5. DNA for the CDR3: TGTGCCTGGAGTCCCGACAGGGGGACCGAGCAGTACTTC. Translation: CAWSPDRGTEQYF. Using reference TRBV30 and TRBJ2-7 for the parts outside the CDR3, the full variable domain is SQTIHQWPATLVQPVGSPLSLECTVEGTSNPNLYWYRQAAGRGLQLLFYSVGIGQISSEVPQNLSASRPQDRQFILSSKKLLLSDSGFYLCAWSPDRGTEQYFGPGTRLTVT.

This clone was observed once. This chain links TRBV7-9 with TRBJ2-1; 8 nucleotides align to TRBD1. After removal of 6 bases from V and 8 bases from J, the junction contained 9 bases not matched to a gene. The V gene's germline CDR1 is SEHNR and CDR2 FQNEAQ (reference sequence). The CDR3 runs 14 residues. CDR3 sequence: CASRSSQGADEQFF. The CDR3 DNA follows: TGTGCCAGCAGGTCGAGCCAGGGGGCAGATGAGCAGTTCTTC.

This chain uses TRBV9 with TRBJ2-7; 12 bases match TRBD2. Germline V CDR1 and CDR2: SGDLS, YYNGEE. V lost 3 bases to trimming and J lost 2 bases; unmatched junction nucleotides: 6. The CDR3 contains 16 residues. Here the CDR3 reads CASSALRTSGTYEQYF. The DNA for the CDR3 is TGTGCCAGCAGCGCACTACGGACTAGCGGGACCTACGAGCAGTACTTC.

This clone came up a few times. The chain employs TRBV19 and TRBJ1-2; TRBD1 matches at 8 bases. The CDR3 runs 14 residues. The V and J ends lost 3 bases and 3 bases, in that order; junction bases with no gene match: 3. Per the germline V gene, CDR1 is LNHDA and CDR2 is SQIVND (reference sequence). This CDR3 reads CASSIRTGHYGYTF. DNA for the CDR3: TGTGCCAGTAGTATCCGGACAGGGCACTATGGCTACACCTTC.

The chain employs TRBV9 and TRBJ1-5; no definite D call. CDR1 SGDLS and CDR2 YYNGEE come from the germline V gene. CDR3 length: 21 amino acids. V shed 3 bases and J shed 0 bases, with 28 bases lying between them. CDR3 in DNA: TGTGCCAGCAGCGCCTCAAAAAGGGCCTCGTGGCAGGCAAATAGCAATCAGCCCCAGCATTTT. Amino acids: CASSASKRASWQANSNQPQHF.

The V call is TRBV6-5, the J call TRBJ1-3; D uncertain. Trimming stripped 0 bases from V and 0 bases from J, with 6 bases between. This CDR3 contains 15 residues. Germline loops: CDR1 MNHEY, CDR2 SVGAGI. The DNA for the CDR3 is TGTGCCAGCAGTTACTCGACTCACTCTGGAAACACCATATATTTT. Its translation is CASSYSTHSGNTIYF.

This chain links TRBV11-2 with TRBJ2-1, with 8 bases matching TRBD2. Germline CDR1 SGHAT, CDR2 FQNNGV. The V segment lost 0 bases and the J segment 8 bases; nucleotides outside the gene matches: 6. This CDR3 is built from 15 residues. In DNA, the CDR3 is TGTGCCAGCAGCTTAGAGGGGACTAGTAGGGATGAGCAGTTCTTC. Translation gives CASSLEGTSRDEQFF.

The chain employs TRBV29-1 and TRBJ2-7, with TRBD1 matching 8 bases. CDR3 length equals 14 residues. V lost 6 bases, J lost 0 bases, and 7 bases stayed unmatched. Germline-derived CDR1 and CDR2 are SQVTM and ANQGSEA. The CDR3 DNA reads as TGCAGCGTGGGGGGACAGGTGAGCTCCTACGAGCAGTACTTC. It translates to CSVGGQVSSYEQYF.

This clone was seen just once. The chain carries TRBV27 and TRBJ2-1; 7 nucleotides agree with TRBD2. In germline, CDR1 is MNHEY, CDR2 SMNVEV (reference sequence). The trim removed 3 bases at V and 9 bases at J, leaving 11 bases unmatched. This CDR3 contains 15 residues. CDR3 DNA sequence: TGTGCCAGCAGTTTTGCGAGACTAGCAACTACTGAGCAGTTCTTC. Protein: CASSFARLATTEQFF.

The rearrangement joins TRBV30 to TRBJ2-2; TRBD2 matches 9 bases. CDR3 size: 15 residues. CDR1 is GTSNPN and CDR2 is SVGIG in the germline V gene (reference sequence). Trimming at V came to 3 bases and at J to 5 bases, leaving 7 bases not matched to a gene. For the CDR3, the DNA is TGTGCCTGGAGAGGTGCGGGAGGGCGAACCGGGGAGCTGTTTTTT. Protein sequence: CAWRGAGGRTGELFF.